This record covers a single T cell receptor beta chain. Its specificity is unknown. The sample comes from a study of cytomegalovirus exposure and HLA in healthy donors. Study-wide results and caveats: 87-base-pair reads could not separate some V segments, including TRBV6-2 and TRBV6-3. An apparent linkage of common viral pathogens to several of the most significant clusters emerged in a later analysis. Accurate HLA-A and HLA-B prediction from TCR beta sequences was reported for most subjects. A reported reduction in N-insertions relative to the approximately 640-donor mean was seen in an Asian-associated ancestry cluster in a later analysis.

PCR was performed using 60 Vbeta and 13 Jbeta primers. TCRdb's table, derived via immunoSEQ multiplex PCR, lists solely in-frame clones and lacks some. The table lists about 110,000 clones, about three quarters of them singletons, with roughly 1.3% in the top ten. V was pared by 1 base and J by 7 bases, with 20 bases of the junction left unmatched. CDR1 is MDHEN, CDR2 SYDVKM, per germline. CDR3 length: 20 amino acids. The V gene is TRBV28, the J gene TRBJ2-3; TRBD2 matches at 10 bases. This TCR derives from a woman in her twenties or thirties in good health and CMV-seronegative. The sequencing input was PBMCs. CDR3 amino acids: CASSLFAPAGGPSPRHTQYF. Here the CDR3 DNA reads TGTGCCAGCAGTTTATTTGCGCCAGCGGGAGGGCCTTCCCCCCGACATACGCAGTATTTT. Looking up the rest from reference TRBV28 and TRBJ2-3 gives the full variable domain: DVKVTQSSRYLVKRTGEKVFLECVQDMDHENMFWYRQDPGLGLRLIYFSYDVKMKEKGDIPEGYSVSREKKERFSLILESASTNQTSMYLCASSLFAPAGGPSPRHTQYFGPGTRLTVL.